This T cell receptor beta chain was retrieved from a study of blood T cell repertoires in COVID-19. Study details: The origin of the acute and convalescent COVID-19 samples was the United States, Italy and Spain. PBMCs, B-cell-depleted T cells, or T cells were the source of the cDNA or gDNA that made up the material.

V was clipped by 4 bases and J by 0 bases, with 16 bases between them. The CDR3 extends over 17 amino acids. Germline assignment: CDR1 LGHNA and CDR2 YNFKEQ. TCRdb's copy holds only in-frame clones and misses some; the assay was immunoSEQ multiplex PCR. The sample lists 150,000 to 200,000 clones; 75% to 90% were seen once. Sequenced: peripheral blood. The V and J genes are TRBV4-2 and TRBJ2-1, with no clear D. The origin of this receptor is a woman in her sixties or seventies with acute or convalescent COVID-19. This CDR3 is CASSPLSARSSYNEQFF. The CDR3 DNA follows: TGTGCCAGCAGCCCCCTATCCGCGCGGAGCTCCTACAATGAGCAGTTCTTC.